This TCR beta chain was captured by sequencing in a study of T cell repertoires in cytomegalovirus infection. Overall study findings and caveats: The response measured ex vivo was dominated by TCR beta clonotypes (HLA-C-restricted and CMV-specific).

Each CDR3 protein gets one entry after TCRdb re-called the reads with MiXCR. Of approximately 140,000 distinct CDR3 sequences listed, approximately 9.2% are singletons. The sample holds many counts of this clonotype. What it binds is not known. The source material was PBMCs. The TCR sequence derives from a human donor in good health (CMV status not recorded). Some clones in this sample may be carry-over from other donors' samples.

The CDR3 loop reads CASSAYGNTIYF. The DNA for the CDR3 is TGTGCCAGCAGCGCATACGGAAACACCATATATTTT. The chain employs TRBV7-2 and TRBJ1-3, with D unresolved. The CDR3 contains 12 residues. Germline-derived CDR1 and CDR2 are SGHTA and FQGNSA. V was shortened by 5 bases and J by 4 bases, with 6 bases between the two germline ends.